The clone carrying this TCR beta chain was recorded a few times. This record comes from a study of T-cell memory formation after mild COVID-19. This CDR3 contains 15 residues. Germline V gene lookup returns CDR1 LNHDA and CDR2 SQIVND (reference sequence). J was trimmed by 4 bases and V by 6 bases; bases with no gene match: 7. TCRdb fed the 5' RACE reads into MiXCR, producing one record per CDR3 protein. Of around 390,000 distinct CDR3 sequences in the sample, 15% to 20% were seen once. This receptor was identified in a man younger than 35 who had mild COVID-19 (a few samples of this study predate the infection). Cell type and time point are not known. V usage is TRBV19 and J usage is TRBJ1-5, with 9 bases identical to TRBD1. The sequenced sample was PBMCs or a T cell subset sorted from them (not recorded which). The CDR3 region has the DNA TGTGCCAGTAGGAGGGACAGGGCGACGAATCAGCCCCAGCATTTT. Its translation is CASRRDRATNQPQHF.